The T cell receptor beta chain under discussion was sequenced for a study of low-dose radiotherapy and immunotherapy resistance in tumors. Study as a whole: Administration of intravenous cyclophosphamide at 200 mg/m2 took place every two weeks, one day before radiation and immunotherapy.

The CDR3 contains 16 residues. The germline V gene encodes CDR1 SGHRS and CDR2 YFSETQ. V dropped 1 base and J dropped 1; count of bases not matched to a gene: 4. Primers targeting TRAV and TRBV primed first-strand cDNA, covering alpha and beta chains. TCR amplification ran approximately 22 PCR cycles using constant-region and V-primer adapter primers. In vitro transcription amplified isolated mRNA. Via MiXCR, TCRdb re-called the reads, giving one row per CDR3 protein. The profile shows 35,000 to 50,000 distinct CDR3 sequences, 25% of them singletons. This clonotype showed up just a few times. Time point defined: after trial treatment. Treatment indicated: LDRT plus nivolumab, ipilimumab, low-dose cyclophosphamide and aspirin (RACIN trial).

This sequence originates from a male donor with prostate cancer. The material sequenced was PBMCs, taken after low-dose radiotherapy plus immunotherapy. The J gene is TRBJ2-3, the V gene TRBV5-1; 9 bases align to TRBD2. CDR3 in DNA: TGCGCCAGCAGCTTGCTGCGGGAGGGCCGCACAGATACGCAGTATTTT. This sequence encodes CASSLLREGRTDTQYF. Full variable domain (missing parts from reference TRBV5-1 and TRBJ2-3): KAGVTQTPRYLIKTRGQQVTLSCSPISGHRSVSWYQQTPGQGLQFLFEYFSETQRNKGNFPGRFSGRQFSNSRSEMNVSTLELGDSALYLCASSLLREGRTDTQYFGPGTRLTVL.